The 28 T cell receptor beta chains in this list originate from one sample, sequenced in a study of response to subunit inactivated influenza vaccine. TCRdb reprocessed the RT-PCR reads via MiXCR and lists one record per CDR3 protein. This table has about 780,000 distinct CDR3 sequences, around 18% appearing once. The material sequenced was PBMCs from blood, taken about 5 days after vaccination. These receptors were taken from a man aged 45-60 years who received an inactivated influenza vaccine.

CDR3 sequence (DNA): TGTGCCAGCAGTCCGCTCCCTAGCGGGGCTAGCACAGATACGCAGTATTTT. Protein: CASSPLPSGASTDTQYF. The gene calls are TRBV12-3 or TRBV12-4 and TRBJ2-3, with 9 bases fitting TRBD2. Trimming removed 5 bases from V and 0 bases from J; junction bases left unmatched: 9. The CDR3 totals 17 residues.

This clonotype showed up just a few times. V and J are TRBV6-5 and TRBJ2-2; tentatively, D is TRBD2 (6 bases). The CDR3 is 16 residues long. The ends were cut back, 2 bases at V and 2 bases at J, with 12 bases in the middle. The V gene's germline CDR1 is MNHEY and CDR2 SVGAGI. CDR3 nucleotide sequence: TGTGCCAGCAGTTACGGGGGGTGGGGAAACACCGGGGAGCTGTTTTTT. Its translation is CASSYGGWGNTGELFF.

At least ten counts were recorded for this clonotype. The chain uses TRBV20-1 and TRBJ2-7; D uncertain. CDR1 and CDR2 from the germline V gene are DFQATT and SNEGSKA (reference sequence). Trimming pared 0 bases from V and 0 bases from J, leaving 6 bases between. CDR3 size: 13 residues. CDR3 in amino acids: CSAREGNSYEQYF. DNA for the CDR3: TGCAGTGCTAGAGAAGGGAACTCCTACGAGCAGTACTTC.

This clonotype has just a few counts. This chain uses TRBV5-1 with TRBJ2-7; D perhaps matches TRBD2 (6 bases). The CDR3 loop spans 16 amino acids. The germline gives CDR1 SGHRS, CDR2 YFSETQ. Trimming pared 1 base from V and 1 base from J, leaving 15 bases between. CDR3 coding DNA: TGCGCCAGCAGCTTGCTGGGAGGCACGGGTTCCTACGAGCAGTACTTC. As protein: CASSLLGGTGSYEQYF.

J is TRBJ1-2 and V is TRBV30; no reliable D call. Germline V gene data show CDR1 as GTSNPN and CDR2 as SVGIG (reference sequence). This CDR3 contains 13 residues. CDR3: CAAHTTSNYGYTF. The CDR3 DNA reads TGTGCTGCCCATACCACCTCTAACTATGGCTACACCTTC.

There are a few counts of this clonotype. The J gene is TRBJ2-7, the V gene TRBV5-1, with 13 bases lining up with TRBD2. V shed 3 bases, J shed 2 bases, and the junction held 2 bases outside the gene matches. The CDR3 is 15 residues long. CDR1 is SGHRS and CDR2 is YFSETQ in the germline V gene. CDR3 nucleotides: TGCGCCAGCAGCTCAACTAGCGGGGGGGCCTACGAGCAGTACTTC. It yields the protein CASSSTSGGAYEQYF.

The chain links TRBV12-3 or TRBV12-4 to TRBJ2-7; perhaps TRBD1 as D (6 bases). CDR3 length: 14 residues. Trimming took off 6 bases at V and 4 bases at J, with 16 bases between the two ends. CDR3: CASRMTGGSYEQYF. The CDR3 DNA follows: TGTGCCAGCAGGATGACAGGAGGTAGTTACGAGCAGTACTTC.

V gene TRBV4-3 combines with J gene TRBJ2-3, with no clear D. The CDR3 spans 17 residues. The V gene's germline CDR1 is LGHNA and CDR2 YSLEER. V was shortened by 0 bases and J by 0 bases, with 13 bases between the two germline ends. CDR3 region: CASSQDRPGTSTDTQYF. Here the CDR3 DNA reads TGCGCCAGCAGCCAAGATCGGCCAGGAACCAGCACAGATACGCAGTATTTT.

This clonotype was seen only a few times. The gene calls are TRBV12-3 or TRBV12-4 and TRBJ2-7, with D tentatively TRBD1 or TRBD2 (6 bases each). The germline V and J ends were trimmed by 5 bases and 0 bases, with 17 bases remaining between them. The length of the CDR3 is 16 residues. CDR3 sequence (DNA): TGTGCCAGCAGTCTTGGAGGGGGAGAGAGCTCCTACGAGCAGTACTTC. Protein sequence: CASSLGGGESSYEQYF.

The chain recombines TRBV6-1 with TRBJ2-5; 8 bases are shared with TRBD1. Germline V CDR1 and CDR2: MNHNS, SASEGT. The CDR3 has 13 amino acids. The V segment lost 6 bases and the J segment 7 bases; nucleotides outside the gene matches: 7. The CDR3 coding sequence is TGTGCCAGCAGCAGACAGGGGTCGGGGACCCAGTACTTC. This translates into CASSRQGSGTQYF.

The chain carries TRBV6-5 and TRBJ2-7; D gene uncertain. This CDR3 has 14 amino acids. Germline loops: CDR1 MNHEY, CDR2 SVGAGI. Trimming removed 2 bases at V and 4 bases at J, with 12 bases between. The CDR3 region has the DNA TGTGCCAGCAGTTACCTGGCAGGCCCGTACGAGCAGTACTTC. Encoded protein: CASSYLAGPYEQYF.

The rearrangement uses TRBV12-3 or TRBV12-4 and TRBJ2-3, with D hard to call. CDR3 length equals 15 residues. V was pared by 2 bases and J by 4 bases, with 13 bases between. CDR3 nucleotides: TGTGCCAGCAGTTTAAAAGGAGTTAAGCCAGATACGCAGTATTTT. As protein: CASSLKGVKPDTQYF.

This clonotype was observed a few times. The chain joins TRBV4-2 to TRBJ1-6, with D perhaps TRBD1 (5 bases). The CDR3 runs 18 residues. V lost 0 bases, J lost 3 bases, and 15 bases lay in between. The germline gives CDR1 LGHNA, CDR2 YNFKEQ. The CDR3 DNA reads TGTGCCAGCAGCCAAGATCCCCCTGCTAGGGGCTATAATTCACCCCTCCACTTT. Residues: CASSQDPPARGYNSPLHF.

The rearrangement uses TRBV7-2 and TRBJ1-1; tentative D call: TRBD1 (5 bases). CDR1 is SGHTA and CDR2 is FQGNSA in the germline V gene. The CDR3 has 15 residues. Trimming pared 2 bases from V and 1 base from J, leaving 11 bases between. Here the CDR3 DNA reads TGTGCCAGCAGCTTATCCACCGGGGCGAACACTGAAGCTTTCTTT. Amino acid sequence: CASSLSTGANTEAFF.

This clonotype was seen at least ten times. The J gene is TRBJ2-1, the V gene TRBV7-2; D unresolved. CDR1 and CDR2 (germline): SGHTA, FQGNSA. The CDR3 contains 14 residues. The ends were cut back, 1 base at V and 8 bases at J, with 12 bases in the middle. CDR3 sequence: CASSLGVGFDEQFF. In nucleotides, the CDR3 is TGTGCCAGCAGCTTAGGCGTAGGATTCGATGAGCAGTTCTTC.

The chain recombines TRBV29-1 with TRBJ1-1; weak D call: TRBD1 (6 bases). Germline lookup yields CDR1 SQVTM and CDR2 ANQGSEA. The CDR3 runs to 14 residues. The germline V and J ends were trimmed by 5 bases and 0 bases, with 13 bases remaining between them. The CDR3 nucleotides are TGCAGCGTTTCCTCCGGGACATTGAACACTGAAGCTTTCTTT. It codes for CSVSSGTLNTEAFF. Full variable domain (missing parts from reference TRBV29-1 and TRBJ1-1): SAVISQKPSRDICQRGTSLTIQCQVDSQVTMMFWYRQQPGQSLTLIATANQGSEATYESGFVIDKFPISRPNLTFSTLTVSNMSPEDSSIYLCSVSSGTLNTEAFFGQGTRLTVV.

The V and J genes are TRBV7-8 and TRBJ2-1, with 13 bases identical to TRBD2. Germline V lookup: CDR1 SGHVS, CDR2 FQNEAQ. The CDR3 loop spans 16 amino acids. V trimming: 5 bases; J trimming: 7 bases; junction bases outside the gene matches: 8. CDR3 sequence (DNA): TGTGCCAGCAGCAGGACCGGGACTAGCGGGATGAATGAGCAGTTCTTC. It translates to CASSRTGTSGMNEQFF.

This clonotype occurred a few times. V and J are TRBV6-6 and TRBJ1-1; D gene ambiguous. Trimming stripped 6 bases from V and 0 bases from J, with 8 bases between. Looked up from germline, CDR1 is MNHNY and CDR2 is SVGAGI (reference sequence). The CDR3 contains 13 residues. The CDR3 sequence: CASRKVMNTEAFF. In DNA form, the CDR3 reads TGTGCCAGCAGAAAAGTAATGAACACTGAAGCTTTCTTT.

There are many counts of this clonotype. This sequence joins TRBV28 and TRBJ2-7; maybe TRBD2 (5 bases). Germline CDR1 is MDHEN and CDR2 is SYDVKM. This CDR3 region has 15 residues. Trimming removed 7 bases from V and 3 bases from J, with 19 bases in between. CDR3 sequence (DNA): TGTGCCAGCATTCAGGACTTTGGATCCGGCTACGAGCAGTACTTC. The encoded protein is CASIQDFGSGYEQYF. Using reference TRBV28 and TRBJ2-7 for the parts outside the CDR3, the full variable domain is DVKVTQSSRYLVKRTGEKVFLECVQDMDHENMFWYRQDPGLGLRLIYFSYDVKMKEKGDIPEGYSVSREKKERFSLILESASTNQTSMYLCASIQDFGSGYEQYFGPGTRLTVT.

This clonotype was seen only once. The CDR3 region is CASSLYPPTSGRTGELFF. The CDR3 DNA reads as TGTGCCAGCAGTTTATACCCTCCGACTAGCGGGAGGACCGGGGAGCTGTTTTTT. The chain couples TRBV27 to TRBJ2-2; TRBD2 agrees at 13 bases. Unmatched junction bases numbered 7, after V lost 1 base and J lost 5 bases. From germline, CDR1 is MNHEY and CDR2 SMNVEV (reference sequence). This CDR3 has 18 residues.

This clonotype was seen more than once but under ten times. V is TRBV28 and J is TRBJ2-1, with a possible D match to TRBD2 (6 bases). The V and J ends lost 8 bases and 3 bases respectively, with 17 bases between them. The CDR3 is 15 amino acids. Germline-derived CDR1 and CDR2 are MDHEN and SYDVKM. CDR3 residues: CASRNPGLSYNEQFF. DNA of the CDR3: TGTGCCAGCCGAAACCCGGGACTCAGCTACAATGAGCAGTTCTTC.

This clonotype was recorded a few times. The rearrangement links TRBV11-2 to TRBJ2-4; D is perhaps TRBD2 (6 bases). The CDR3 length is 17 residues. Deletions cut 0 bases from V and 1 base from J, with 13 bases between. Germline V gene sequence: CDR1 SGHAT, CDR2 FQNNGV. CDR3 DNA: TGTGCCAGCAGCTTAGAGGCCGGGAGAAAGGCCAAAAACATTCAGTACTTC. Protein sequence: CASSLEAGRKAKNIQYF.

This clonotype came up a few times. This rearrangement joins TRBV15 to TRBJ2-7; no firm D call. The germline V gene encodes CDR1 LNHNV and CDR2 YYDKDF (reference sequence). The CDR3 spans 15 residues. V was trimmed by 0 bases and J by 5 bases, leaving 14 bases between them. The CDR3 bases are TGTGCCACCAGCAGAGATCTGTTGGGGTCCAACGAGCAGTACTTC. It translates to CATSRDLLGSNEQYF.

The chain joins TRBV7-9 to TRBJ1-6, with TRBD1 identical over 9 bases. V dropped 5 bases and J dropped 8; count of bases not matched to a gene: 7. Germline V gene sequence: CDR1 SEHNR, CDR2 FQNEAQ (reference sequence). CDR3 length equals 15 residues. CDR3 sequence: CASSPTRDRDSPLHF. The CDR3 nucleotides are TGTGCCAGCAGCCCCACCCGGGACAGGGATTCACCCCTCCACTTT.

J is TRBJ2-2 and V is TRBV20-1; 11 bases are shared with TRBD2. CDR1 and CDR2 from the germline V gene are DFQATT and SNEGSKA (reference sequence). This CDR3 has 15 amino acids. The trim removed 3 bases at V and 6 bases at J, leaving 6 bases unmatched. The CDR3, as DNA: TGCAGTGCTAGTGCGGTAGCGGGAGGGCCCGGGGAGCTGTTTTTT. This translates into CSASAVAGGPGELFF.

Only a few counts were recorded for this clonotype. The rearrangement links TRBV6-6 to TRBJ1-1; D gene ambiguous. V was trimmed by 6 bases and J by 1 base, leaving 6 bases between them. This CDR3 spans 12 amino acids. Germline V gene sequence: CDR1 MNHNY, CDR2 SVGAGI (reference sequence). The CDR3 nucleotides are TGTGCCAGCAGCTGGGAGAACACTGAAGCTTTCTTT. This gives the protein CASSWENTEAFF.

This clonotype was counted at least ten times. The chain has TRBV7-6 and TRBJ2-1; the D gene is possibly TRBD2 (7 bases). The V and J ends lost 5 bases and 3 bases respectively, with 20 bases between them. The CDR3 totals 17 residues. Germline V gives CDR1 SGHVS, CDR2 FNYEAQ. The CDR3 reads CASSRRFGGASYNEQFF. CDR3 in DNA: TGTGCCAGCAGCCGTAGGTTTGGGGGGGCCAGCTACAATGAGCAGTTCTTC.

This clonotype appeared a few times. The V and J genes are TRBV14 and TRBJ2-3, with 7 bases that match TRBD1. The CDR3 consists of 13 residues. V dropped 6 bases and J dropped 2; count of bases not matched to a gene: 2. Germline CDR1 and CDR2: SGHDN and FVKESK. CDR3 in amino acids: CASRGTATDTQYF. The CDR3 region has the DNA TGTGCCAGCAGGGGGACAGCCACAGATACGCAGTATTTT.